A selection of T cell receptor beta chains follows, all from one sample in a study of T cells in Graves' hyperthyroidism and ophthalmopathy. One entry per CDR3 protein results from TCRdb running MiXCR on the multiplex PCR reads. This sample has some 550,000 distinct CDR3 sequences, with around 20% found just once. Sequencing was performed on blood. These TCRs come from a man aged 18 to 29 with Graves' hyperthyroidism. CDR3s include the opening cysteine and the closing phenylalanine or tryptophan. Fields, in order: D gene, J gene, clone size, V gene, CDR3 protein, CDR3 DNA. A D gene is named only where the DNA matches it firmly. Rows give clone size only sometimes, using once, few, many, or a class for an expanded clone.

>.|TRBJ2-7|many|TRBV12-3/TRBV12-4
CASSYRAPSYEQYF
TGTGCCAGCAGTTACAGGGCCCCATCCTACGAGCAGTACTTC
>TRBD1|TRBJ2-5|many|TRBV6-1
CASSETGVETQYF
TGTGCCAGCAGTGAAACAGGGGTGGAGACCCAGTACTTC
>TRBD2|TRBJ2-2|.|TRBV19
CASSPRGGRIGELFF
TGTGCCAGTAGTCCTCGGGGGGGCCGTATCGGGGAGCTGTTTTTT
>TRBD2|TRBJ2-5|many|TRBV6-5
CASSPLTSGGAQYF
TGTGCCAGCAGTCCCCTGACTAGCGGGGGGGCCCAGTACTTC
>.|TRBJ2-1|.|TRBV12-3/TRBV12-4
CASIRSGSYNEQFF
TGTGCCAGCATCCGCTCAGGGAGCTACAATGAGCAGTTCTTC
>.|TRBJ1-2|many|TRBV5-1
CASSRGPANYGYTF
TGCGCCAGCAGCCGGGGACCCGCTAACTATGGCTACACCTTC
>.|TRBJ1-2|many|TRBV5-1
CASSGGPLEGGYTF
TGCGCCAGCAGCGGGGGACCCTTGGAAGGTGGCTACACCTTC
>.|TRBJ1-5|many|TRBV12-3/TRBV12-4
CASSLGGVISNQPQHF
TGTGCCAGCAGCCTCGGCGGGGTGATAAGCAATCAGCCCCAGCATTTT
>TRBD1|TRBJ1-1|.|TRBV19
CASSIGDRYTEAFF
TGTGCCAGTAGTATAGGGGACAGGTACACTGAAGCTTTCTTT
>.|TRBJ1-2|many|TRBV7-9
CASSLVGTGNYGYTF
TGTGCCAGCAGCTTAGTAGGTACAGGGAACTATGGCTACACCTTC
>.|TRBJ1-1|many|TRBV28
CASRLPGADTEAFF
TGTGCCAGCAGACTCCCCGGGGCGGACACTGAAGCTTTCTTT
>TRBD2|TRBJ2-5|many|TRBV9
CASSPRGGFTQYF
TGTGCCAGCAGCCCCCGGGGGGGGTTTACCCAGTACTTC
>.|TRBJ1-1|.|TRBV28
CASSSAGGNTEAFF
TGTGCCAGCAGTTCGGCCGGGGGGAACACTGAAGCTTTCTTT
>TRBD1|TRBJ1-1|.|TRBV12-3/TRBV12-4
CASTQGGSSAEAFF
TGTGCCAGCACGCAGGGGGGATCTTCAGCTGAAGCTTTCTTT
>.|TRBJ2-2|many|TRBV28
CASSVDSTGELFF
TGTGCCAGCAGTGTAGACAGCACCGGGGAGCTGTTTTTT
>.|TRBJ2-7|many|TRBV10-3
CAISQTSVHEQYF
TGTGCCATCAGCCAAACAAGCGTACACGAGCAGTACTTC
>TRBD1|TRBJ1-1|many|TRBV6-2/TRBV6-3
CASSWRTGDLNTEAFF
TGTGCCAGCAGTTGGCGGACAGGCGATTTGAACACTGAAGCTTTCTTT
>.|TRBJ1-2|.|TRBV4-1
CASSQEPLYGYTF
TGCGCCAGCAGCCAAGAACCGCTCTATGGCTACACCTTC
>TRBD2|TRBJ2-2|many|TRBV27
CASTPFSGGGAGELFF
TGTGCCAGCACCCCGTTTAGCGGGGGGGGAGCCGGGGAGCTGTTTTTT
>.|TRBJ1-5|many|TRBV2
CASSTGTAYQPQHF
TGTGCCAGCAGTACCGGGACTGCCTATCAGCCCCAGCATTTT
>TRBD1|TRBJ2-6|few|TRBV9
CASSVTGGSSGANVLTF
TGTGCCAGCAGCGTAACAGGGGGGAGCTCTGGGGCCAACGTCCTGACTTTC
>.|TRBJ2-7|many|TRBV12-5
CASGLVHQGEQYF
TGTGCTAGTGGTTTGGTACATCAGGGAGAGCAGTACTTC
>TRBD2|TRBJ2-7|few|TRBV14
CASSQDWAGGLYEQYF
TGTGCCAGCAGCCAAGACTGGGCCGGGGGACTATACGAGCAGTACTTC
>.|TRBJ1-1|.|TRBV28
CAGSLGNTEAFF
TGTGCCGGCAGTTTGGGAAACACTGAAGCTTTCTTT
>TRBD1|TRBJ2-7|many|TRBV19
CASSPGQGAYEQYF
TGTGCCAGCAGCCCCGGACAGGGAGCCTACGAGCAGTACTTC
>TRBD1|TRBJ1-6|many|TRBV2
CASSGGQGPLHF
TGTGCCAGCAGTGGGGGACAGGGACCCCTCCACTTT
>.|TRBJ2-2|.|TRBV18
CASSPGGAVNTGELFF
TGTGCCAGCTCTCCTGGAGGGGCCGTGAACACCGGGGAGCTGTTTTTT
>.|TRBJ1-1|many|TRBV12-3/TRBV12-4
CASSLRGPLTRDPEAFF
TGTGCCAGCAGCCTCCGGGGACCCCTAACTCGGGACCCTGAAGCTTTCTTT
>.|TRBJ2-5|many|TRBV20-1
CSAERKETQYF
TGCAGTGCCGAAAGGAAAGAGACCCAGTACTTC
>.|TRBJ2-5|few|TRBV28
CASSFVDLEGQYF
TGTGCCAGCAGTTTTGTTGACCTGGAGGGCCAGTACTTC
>.|TRBJ2-7|few|TRBV14
CASSPKRGLYEQYF
TGTGCCAGCAGCCCCAAACGGGGACTTTACGAGCAGTACTTC
>TRBD1|TRBJ1-2|medium-sized|TRBV12-3/TRBV12-4
CATHPGGVHGYTF
TGTGCCACTCATCCAGGGGGCGTCCATGGCTACACCTTC
>TRBD1|TRBJ1-1|once|TRBV2
CASRHPGGVGTEAFF
TGTGCCAGCAGACACCCAGGGGGGGTGGGCACTGAAGCTTTCTTT
>.|TRBJ1-2|many|TRBV12-3/TRBV12-4
CASSLDPVQIYGYTF
TGTGCCAGCAGCCTCGACCCGGTACAGATCTATGGCTACACCTTC
>.|TRBJ2-4|.|TRBV20-1
CSASPLSTKNIQYF
TGCAGTGCTAGCCCCCTTAGTACAAAAAACATTCAGTACTTC
>.|TRBJ1-2|many|TRBV13
CASSPHLSGANYGYTF
TGTGCCAGCAGCCCTCATCTTTCAGGGGCTAACTATGGCTACACCTTC
>.|TRBJ2-5|.|TRBV24-1
CATSDSAGQETQYF
TGTGCCACCAGTGATTCCGCAGGACAAGAGACCCAGTACTTC
>.|TRBJ1-2|few|TRBV27
CASSLSPYEGYTF
TGTGCCAGCAGTTTATCGCCCTACGAGGGCTACACCTTC
>.|TRBJ2-7|many|TRBV2
CASSDRDGQPTKQYF
TGTGCCAGCAGTGACCGGGACGGACAACCGACGAAGCAGTACTTC
>.|TRBJ1-5|.|TRBV7-9
CASSLAADKNQPQHF
TGTGCCAGCAGCTTAGCCGCCGACAAGAATCAGCCCCAGCATTTT
>.|TRBJ2-7|many|TRBV10-2
CASKADYEQYF
TGCGCCAGCAAAGCGGACTACGAGCAGTACTTC
>TRBD1|TRBJ2-7|many|TRBV4-1
CASSQEVMGQGARYEQYF
TGCGCCAGCAGCCAAGAGGTGATGGGACAGGGGGCGAGGTACGAGCAGTACTTC
>.|TRBJ2-7|.|TRBV28
CASSTRDLRYEQYF
TGTGCCAGTAGTACCCGGGACCTCCGGTACGAGCAGTACTTC
>.|TRBJ1-1|many|TRBV6-5
CASSFGGRGAEAFF
TGTGCCAGCAGTTTTGGGGGGAGGGGTGCTGAAGCTTTCTTT
>.|TRBJ1-2|many|TRBV28
CASILGQALHYGYTF
TGTGCCAGCATCCTGGGTCAGGCCCTCCACTATGGCTACACCTTC
>.|TRBJ1-2|.|TRBV3-1
CASSQGVNANYGYTF
TGTGCCAGCAGCCAGGGTGTGAATGCTAACTATGGCTACACCTTC
>TRBD1|TRBJ1-2|many|TRBV12-3/TRBV12-4
CASGKLRGQGAGYTF
TGTGCCAGCGGTAAATTGCGGGGACAGGGGGCTGGTTACACCTTC
>.|TRBJ1-4|.|TRBV11-2
CASSLEGSGGGEKLFF
TGTGCCAGCAGCTTAGAGGGGTCGGGGGGCGGTGAAAAACTGTTTTTT